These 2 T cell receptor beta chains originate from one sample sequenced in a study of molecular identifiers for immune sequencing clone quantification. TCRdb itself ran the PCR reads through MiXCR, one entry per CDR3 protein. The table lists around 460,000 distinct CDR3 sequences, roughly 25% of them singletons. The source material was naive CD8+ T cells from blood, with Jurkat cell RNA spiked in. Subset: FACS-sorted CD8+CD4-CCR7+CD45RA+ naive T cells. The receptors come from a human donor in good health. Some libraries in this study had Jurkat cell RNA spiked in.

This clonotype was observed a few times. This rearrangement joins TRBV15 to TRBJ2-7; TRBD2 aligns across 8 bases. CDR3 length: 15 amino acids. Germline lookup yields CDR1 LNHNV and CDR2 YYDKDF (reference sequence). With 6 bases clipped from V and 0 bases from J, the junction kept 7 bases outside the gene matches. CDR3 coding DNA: TGTGCCACCAGGTCATTAGCGGGGACCTCCTACGAGCAGTACTTC. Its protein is CATRSLAGTSYEQYF.

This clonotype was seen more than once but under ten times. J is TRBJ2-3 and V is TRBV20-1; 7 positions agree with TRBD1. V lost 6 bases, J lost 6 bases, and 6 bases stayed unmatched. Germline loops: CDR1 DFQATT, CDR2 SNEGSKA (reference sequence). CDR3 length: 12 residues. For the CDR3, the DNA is TGCAGTGCCCGACAGGGAATCGATACGCAGTATTTT. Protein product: CSARQGIDTQYF.